This is a list of T cell receptor beta chains from one sample in a study of PD-L1 blockade in urothelial cancer. Assay used: immunoSEQ multiplex PCR; TCRdb lists only in-frame clones, some missing. The profile shows about 25,000 clones, about four fifths of them singletons. The sequenced sample was PBMCs, obtained around atezolizumab (anti-PD-L1) treatment. These TCRs come from a man between 65 and 85 years old with urothelial cancer. CDR3s include the opening cysteine and the closing phenylalanine or tryptophan. The order of the fields is D gene, J gene, clone size, V gene, CDR3 DNA, CDR3 protein. D genes are given only for firm matches. Size tells how often a clone was seen (once, few, many) or the class of an expanded clone, and some rows leave it out.

TRBD1,TRBJ1-2,-,TRBV6-6,TGTGCCAGCAGTTCCCAGGACAGGGCCAATGGCTACACCTTC,CASSSQDRANGYTF
TRBD2,TRBJ2-3,-,TRBV6-5,TGTGCCAGCAGTAATTGGGACTACACAGATACGCAGTATTTT,CASSNWDYTDTQYF
TRBD2,TRBJ2-3,-,TRBV6-4,TGTGCCAGCAGTGACTTTCCTAGCGGGAGCTCAAGCACAGATACGCAGTATTTT,CASSDFPSGSSSTDTQYF
-,TRBJ2-7,once,TRBV5-1,TGCGCCAGCAGCTTGGATCTAACGTCGAGCTCCTACGAGCAGTACTTC,CASSLDLTSSSYEQYF
-,TRBJ2-3,-,TRBV6-1,TGTGCCAGTGGCTTCCCCCTCGATGATACGCAGTATTTT,CASGFPLDDTQYF
-,TRBJ1-5,-,TRBV10-1,TGCGCCAGCAGTGATCGGTTCAATCAGCCCCAGCATTTT,CASSDRFNQPQHF
TRBD2,TRBJ2-3,-,TRBV4-1,TGCGCCAGCAGCCAAGAAGGGAGCGGGAGTGATACGCAGTATTTT,CASSQEGSGSDTQYF
TRBD2,TRBJ2-3,-,TRBV27,TGTGCCAGCAGTTTAAGTCGGGGGGACACAGATACGCAGTATTTT,CASSLSRGDTDTQYF
TRBD2,TRBJ2-1,once,TRBV29-1,TGCAGCGTTGTGCTCAGCCCACTAGCGGGAGGGTCGCCCTACAATGAGCAGTTCTTC,CSVVLSPLAGGSPYNEQFF
TRBD1,TRBJ2-7,-,TRBV6-5,TGTGCCAGCAGGGCCAGGGGGATGACCTACGAGCAGTACTTC,CASRARGMTYEQYF
-,TRBJ1-2,-,TRBV6-5,TGTGCCAGCAGGCCCCAGGGAGGTGCGAACTATGGCTACACCTTC,CASRPQGGANYGYTF
TRBD1,TRBJ2-2,-,TRBV19,TGTGCCAGTAGTATCACCGGGACAGGGTTGACCGGGGAGCTGTTTTTT,CASSITGTGLTGELFF
-,TRBJ2-3,-,TRBV5-1,TGCGCCAGCAGCTTACGAGGGTCTGCAGATACGCAGTATTTT,CASSLRGSADTQYF
TRBD2,TRBJ2-7,-,TRBV28,TGTGCCAGCATACGAGCGGGACCCTCCTACGAGCAGTACTTC,CASIRAGPSYEQYF
-,TRBJ2-3,-,TRBV7-9,TGTGCCAGCAGCTTAAGAGGAAGCACAGATACGCAGTATTTT,CASSLRGSTDTQYF
-,TRBJ1-1,-,TRBV18,TGTGCCAGCTCACCTTTGTGGCAGGGAGGCACTGAAGCTTTCTTT,CASSPLWQGGTEAFF
TRBD1,TRBJ2-5,-,TRBV18,TGTGCCAGCTCACCGACGATCACCGGGACAGTAGAGACCCAGTACTTC,CASSPTITGTVETQYF
TRBD1,TRBJ1-3,-,TRBV11-3,TGTGCCAGCACCACCAGACAGGGACCCTCTGGAAACACCATATATTTT,CASTTRQGPSGNTIYF
-,TRBJ2-2,-,TRBV5-1,TGCGCCAGCAGCTTGTCAGCGGGGAACACCGGGGAGCTGTTTTTT,CASSLSAGNTGELFF
-,TRBJ2-7,-,TRBV14,TGTGCCAGCAGCCAACCAGGGACCTACGAGCAGTACTTC,CASSQPGTYEQYF
-,TRBJ1-1,few,TRBV15,TGTGCCACCAGCAGGGGTAACCAGGCGAACACTGAAGCTTTCTTT,CATSRGNQANTEAFF
TRBD1,TRBJ1-5,few,TRBV28,TGTGCCAGCAGCACAGGGGAAGGCAATCAGCCCCAGCATTTT,CASSTGEGNQPQHF
TRBD1,TRBJ2-2,-,TRBV5-4,TGTGCCAGCAGCTTGCGACAGGGTTCGAACACCGGGGAGCTGTTTTTT,CASSLRQGSNTGELFF
TRBD1,TRBJ2-5,-,TRBV6-6,TGTGCCAGCAGGGCCGGGGGACAGGGCGAAGAGACCCAGTACTTC,CASRAGGQGEETQYF
TRBD1,TRBJ2-5,-,TRBV7-9,TGTGCCAGCAGCTTAGGGGGGACAGTTTGGGGAGAGACCCAGTACTTC,CASSLGGTVWGETQYF
-,TRBJ2-1,-,TRBV5-1,TGCGCCAGCAGCACCCAACTAGATCTCCCGTACAATGAGCAGTTCTTC,CASSTQLDLPYNEQFF
-,TRBJ1-2,-,TRBV9,TGTGCCAGCAGCCCAAGGGAGGGGTGGATCGGCTACACCTTC,CASSPREGWIGYTF
TRBD2,TRBJ2-1,-,TRBV19,TGTGCCAGTAGTACCGCCACCGGACTAGCGGGAGGGCCCATGGTAAATGAGCAGTTCTTC,CASSTATGLAGGPMVNEQFF
TRBD2,TRBJ2-7,-,TRBV27,TGTGCCAGCAGTTTCCGGACTAGCGGCCCCCACGAGCAGTACTTC,CASSFRTSGPHEQYF
-,TRBJ1-5,few,TRBV30,TGTGCCTGGAGCCTCCAGGGGCCAGGCAATCAGCCCCAGCATTTT,CAWSLQGPGNQPQHF
-,TRBJ2-2,-,TRBV18,TGTGCCAGCTCGCCCCTACTAGAAGCTACCGGGGAGCTGTTTTTT,CASSPLLEATGELFF